The present T cell receptor (beta chain) was sequenced within a study of cytotoxic CD8 clonotypes in ibrutinib-treated CLL. Whole-study results and caveats: Progressing and sustained-remission patients had different sampling times.

This clone appeared a few times. Its cognate antigen is unknown. Method: immunoSEQ multiplex PCR; TCRdb's copy keeps in-frame clones and lacks some. The sample holds about 14,000 clones; approximately 70% are singletons and the top ten take approximately 5.5%. J lost 4 bases, V lost 8 bases, and 7 bases had no gene match. The germline V gene encodes CDR1 MNHEY and CDR2 SVGAGI. This CDR3 is built from 14 residues. The origin of this receptor is a human donor with chronic lymphocytic leukemia. Sequencing used PBMCs, obtained before ibrutinib treatment. The chain joins TRBV6-5 to TRBJ1-2; 10 positions match TRBD1. The CDR3, as DNA: TGTGCCAGCCGCCGGACAGGGGGAATCTATGGCTACACCTTC. Its translation: CASRRTGGIYGYTF.